A single sample gave rise to the 8 T cell receptor beta chains below, sequenced in a study of T cell responses to AZD1222 COVID-19 vaccine. Clones were sequenced by immunoSEQ multiplex PCR, and TCRdb holds only the in-frame ones, with some missing. The data contain about 120,000 clones, around 88% of them singletons. The sequencing used peripheral blood, collected on day 0 of AZD1222 vaccination. The receptor set was obtained from an adult in good health.

This sequence joins TRBV4-1 and TRBJ2-7, with 7 positions matching TRBD2. V shed 1 base and J 0 bases; nucleotides not matched to a gene: 3. CDR1 and CDR2 (germline): MGHRA, YSYEKL. This CDR3 has 15 amino acids. The CDR3 here is CASSQAGTNSYEQYF. DNA for the CDR3: TGCGCCAGCAGCCAAGCCGGGACTAACTCCTACGAGCAGTACTTC.

The CDR3 nucleotides are TGTGCCAGCAGCTTAGAAATAGCCGCCTATGGCTACACCTTC. Protein sequence: CASSLEIAAYGYTF. The rearrangement joins TRBV7-9 to TRBJ1-2; D gene uncertain. Between the trimmed V and J ends, which lost 1 base and 4 bases, there was a span of 10 bases. The CDR3 covers 14 residues. Germline V gene lookup returns CDR1 SEHNR and CDR2 FQNEAQ (reference sequence).

The chain recombines TRBV7-3 with TRBJ2-1; no reliable D call. The germline V and J ends were trimmed by 1 base and 0 bases, with 10 bases remaining between them. CDR1 is SGHTA, CDR2 FQGTGA, per germline. The CDR3 contains 16 residues. CDR3 residues: CASSLNRRSSYNEQFF. In DNA, the CDR3 is TGTGCCAGCAGCTTAAATCGCCGGAGCTCCTACAATGAGCAGTTCTTC.

The CDR3 protein is CASSETSGGYNEQFF. Written as DNA, the CDR3 is TGTGCCAGCAGCGAGACTAGCGGGGGCTACAATGAGCAGTTCTTC. J is TRBJ2-1 and V is TRBV3-1 (or the pseudogene TRBV3-2); 12 bases are shared with TRBD2. Germline CDR1 and CDR2: LGHDT and YNNKEL (reference sequence). This CDR3 spans 15 amino acids. Unmatched junction bases numbered 2, after V lost 5 bases and J lost 3 bases.

This chain joins TRBV9 and TRBJ2-7; 10 bases line up with TRBD1. Germline values: CDR1 SGDLS, CDR2 YYNGEE. V trimming: 0 bases; J trimming: 2 bases; junction bases outside the gene matches: 2. The CDR3 covers 15 residues. The CDR3 here is CASSVAGQGTYEQYF. The CDR3 bases are TGTGCCAGCAGCGTAGCGGGACAGGGGACCTACGAGCAGTACTTC.

The J gene is TRBJ2-7, the V gene TRBV11-2; 13 nucleotides match TRBD2. The CDR3 is 15 amino acids. Germline CDR1 SGHAT, CDR2 FQNNGV. V dropped 1 base and J dropped 6; count of bases not matched to a gene: 3. CDR3 in amino acids: CASSLARLAGGEQYF. The CDR3 bases are TGTGCCAGCAGCTTAGCGAGACTAGCGGGAGGCGAGCAGTACTTC.

The CDR3 loop reads CASSLQGYNSPLHF. The CDR3 DNA reads TGTGCCAGCAGCTTACAGGGTTACAATTCACCCCTCCACTTT. The chain couples TRBV7-9 to TRBJ1-6; perhaps TRBD1 as D (5 bases). This CDR3 region has 14 residues. The V end was cut by 2 bases, the J end by 7 bases, with 9 bases between. Germline lookup yields CDR1 SEHNR and CDR2 FQNEAQ (reference sequence).

V gene TRBV5-8 combines with J gene TRBJ2-2; D is perhaps TRBD2 (6 bases). Trimming pared 4 bases from V and 5 bases from J, leaving 18 bases between. Looked up from germline, CDR1 is SGHTS and CDR2 is YDEGEE. The CDR3 has 16 amino acids. CDR3 DNA: TGTGCCAGCAGCCTAAGACTAGGATGGGATACCGGGGAGCTGTTTTTT. Amino acids: CASSLRLGWDTGELFF.